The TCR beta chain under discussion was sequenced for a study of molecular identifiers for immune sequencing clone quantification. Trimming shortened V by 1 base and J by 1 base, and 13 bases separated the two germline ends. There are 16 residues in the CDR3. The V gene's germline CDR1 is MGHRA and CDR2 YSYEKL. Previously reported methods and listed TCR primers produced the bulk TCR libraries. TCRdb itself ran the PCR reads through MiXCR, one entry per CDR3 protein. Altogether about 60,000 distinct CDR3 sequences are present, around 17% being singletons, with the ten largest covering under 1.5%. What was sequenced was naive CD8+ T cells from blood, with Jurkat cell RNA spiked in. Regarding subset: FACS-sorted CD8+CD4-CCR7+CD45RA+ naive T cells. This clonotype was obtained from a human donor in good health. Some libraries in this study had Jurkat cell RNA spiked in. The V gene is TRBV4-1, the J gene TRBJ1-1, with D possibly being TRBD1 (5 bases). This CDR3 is CASSQALGTSNTEAFF. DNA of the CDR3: TGCGCCAGCAGCCAAGCCTTGGGGACGTCGAACACTGAAGCTTTCTTT.